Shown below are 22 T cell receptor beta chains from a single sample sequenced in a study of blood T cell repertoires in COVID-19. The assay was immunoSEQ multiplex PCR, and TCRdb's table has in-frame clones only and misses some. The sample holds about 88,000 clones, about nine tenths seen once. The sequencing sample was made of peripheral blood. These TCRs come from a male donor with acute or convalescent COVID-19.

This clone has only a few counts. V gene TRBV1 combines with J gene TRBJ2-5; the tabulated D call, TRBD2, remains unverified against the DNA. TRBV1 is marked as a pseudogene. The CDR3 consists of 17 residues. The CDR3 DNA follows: TGCACCAGCAGCCACCCCCCTTTGTCTAGCGGGGCGGAGACCCAGTACTTC. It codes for CTSSHPPLSSGAETQYF.

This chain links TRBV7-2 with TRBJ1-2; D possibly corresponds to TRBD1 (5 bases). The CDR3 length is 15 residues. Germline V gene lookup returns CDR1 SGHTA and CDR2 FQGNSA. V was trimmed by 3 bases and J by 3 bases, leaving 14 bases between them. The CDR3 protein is CASSLGSAGDYGYTF. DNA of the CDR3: TGTGCCAGCAGCTTGGGCTCGGCGGGGGACTATGGCTACACCTTC.

The CDR3 loop is CASSLSGGAVADTQYF. The DNA of the CDR3 is TGTGCCAGCAGCTTATCGGGGGGGGCGGTCGCAGATACGCAGTATTTT. The rearrangement joins TRBV11-3 to TRBJ2-3; 8 bases line up with TRBD2. Germline values: CDR1 SGHNT, CDR2 YENEEA. The CDR3 extends over 16 amino acids. J gave up 4 bases and V 2 bases, and 8 bases lay outside the gene matches.

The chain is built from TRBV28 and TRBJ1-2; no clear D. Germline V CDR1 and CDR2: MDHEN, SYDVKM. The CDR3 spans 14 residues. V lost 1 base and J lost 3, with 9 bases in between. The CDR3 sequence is CASSLSLADYGYTF. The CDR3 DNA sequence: TGTGCCAGCAGTTTATCGCTGGCTGACTATGGCTACACCTTC.

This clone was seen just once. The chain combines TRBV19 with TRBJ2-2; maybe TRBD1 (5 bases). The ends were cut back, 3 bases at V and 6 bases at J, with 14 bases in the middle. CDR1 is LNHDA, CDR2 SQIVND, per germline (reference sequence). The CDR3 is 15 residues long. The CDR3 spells CASSIVGHSAGELFF. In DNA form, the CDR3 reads TGTGCCAGTAGTATTGTGGGGCATTCCGCCGGGGAGCTGTTTTTT.

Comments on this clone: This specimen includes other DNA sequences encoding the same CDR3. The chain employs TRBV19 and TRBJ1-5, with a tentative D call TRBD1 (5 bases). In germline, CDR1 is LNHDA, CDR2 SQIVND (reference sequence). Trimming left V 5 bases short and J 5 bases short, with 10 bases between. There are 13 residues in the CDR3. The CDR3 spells CASSQGRHQPQHF. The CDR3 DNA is TGTGCCAGTAGTCAGGGAAGGCATCAGCCCCAGCATTTT.

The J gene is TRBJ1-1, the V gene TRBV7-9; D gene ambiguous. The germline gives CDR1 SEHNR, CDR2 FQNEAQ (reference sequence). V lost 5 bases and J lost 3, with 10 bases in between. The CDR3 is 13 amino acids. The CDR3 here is CASSPTPYTEAFF. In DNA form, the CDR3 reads TGTGCCAGCAGCCCTACCCCATACACTGAAGCTTTCTTT.

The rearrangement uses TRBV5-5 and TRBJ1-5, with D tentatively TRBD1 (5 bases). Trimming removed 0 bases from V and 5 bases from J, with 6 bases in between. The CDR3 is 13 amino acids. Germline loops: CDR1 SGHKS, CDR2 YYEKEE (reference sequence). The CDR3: CASSLVGDQPQHF. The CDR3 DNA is TGTGCCAGCAGCTTGGTAGGGGATCAGCCCCAGCATTTT.

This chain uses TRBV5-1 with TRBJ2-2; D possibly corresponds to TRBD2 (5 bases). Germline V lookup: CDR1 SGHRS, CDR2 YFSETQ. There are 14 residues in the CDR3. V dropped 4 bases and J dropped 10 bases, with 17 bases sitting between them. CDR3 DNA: TGCGCCAGCAGCCCGAGGACTGTTAACGAGGAGCTGTTTTTT. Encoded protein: CASSPRTVNEELFF. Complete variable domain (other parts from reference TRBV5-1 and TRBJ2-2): KAGVTQTPRYLIKTRGQQVTLSCSPISGHRSVSWYQQTPGQGLQFLFEYFSETQRNKGNFPGRFSGRQFSNSRSEMNVSTLELGDSALYLCASSPRTVNEELFFGEGSRLTVL.

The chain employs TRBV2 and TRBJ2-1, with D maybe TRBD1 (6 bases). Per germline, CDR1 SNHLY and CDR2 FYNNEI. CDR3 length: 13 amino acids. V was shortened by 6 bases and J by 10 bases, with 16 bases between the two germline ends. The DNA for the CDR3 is TGTGCCAGCAGGAGGGGTGGGGGCGACGAGCAGTTCTTC. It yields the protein CASRRGGGDEQFF.

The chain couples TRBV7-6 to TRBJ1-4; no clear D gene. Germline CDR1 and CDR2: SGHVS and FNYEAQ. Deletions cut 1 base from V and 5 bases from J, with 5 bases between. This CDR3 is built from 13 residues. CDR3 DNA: TGTGCCAGCAGCTTAGGGCCAAATGAAAAACTGTTTTTT. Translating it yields CASSLGPNEKLFF.

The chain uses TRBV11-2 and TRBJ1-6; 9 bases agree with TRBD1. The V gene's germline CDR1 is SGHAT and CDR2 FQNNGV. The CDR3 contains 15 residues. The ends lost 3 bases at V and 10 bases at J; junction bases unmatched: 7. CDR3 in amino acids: CASSLRRTGASPLHF. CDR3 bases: TGTGCCAGCAGCTTGCGGCGGACAGGGGCATCACCCCTCCACTTT.

CDR3 loop: CASSYSFSGGSRNEQFF. The CDR3 region has the DNA TGTGCCAGCAGTTACTCCTTTAGCGGGGGTTCTCGCAATGAGCAGTTCTTC. V gene TRBV6-2 or TRBV6-3 combines with J gene TRBJ2-1; 9 positions agree with TRBD2. V lost 0 bases and J lost 6; bases outside the gene matches: 9. This CDR3 has 17 residues. CDR1 is MNHEY, CDR2 SVGEGT, per germline.

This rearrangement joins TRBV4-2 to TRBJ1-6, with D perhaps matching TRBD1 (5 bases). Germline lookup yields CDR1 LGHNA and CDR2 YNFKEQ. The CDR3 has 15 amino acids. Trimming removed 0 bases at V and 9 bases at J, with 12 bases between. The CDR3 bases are TGTGCCAGCAGCCAAGATCCTGACAGTGGTTCACCCCTCCACTTT. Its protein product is CASSQDPDSGSPLHF.

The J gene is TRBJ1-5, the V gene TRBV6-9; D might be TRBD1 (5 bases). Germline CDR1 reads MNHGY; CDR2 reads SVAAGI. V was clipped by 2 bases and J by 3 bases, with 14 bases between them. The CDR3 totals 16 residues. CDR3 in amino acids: CASSYGRGHSNQPQHF. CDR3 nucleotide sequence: TGTGCCAGCAGTTATGGAAGGGGCCATTCCAATCAGCCCCAGCATTTT.

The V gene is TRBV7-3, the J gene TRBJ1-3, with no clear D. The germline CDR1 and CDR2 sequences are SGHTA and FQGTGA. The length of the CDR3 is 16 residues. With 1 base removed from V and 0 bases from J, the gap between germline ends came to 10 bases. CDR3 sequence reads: CASSLRAPSSGNTIYF. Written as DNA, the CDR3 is TGTGCCAGCAGCTTAAGGGCCCCAAGCTCTGGAAACACCATATATTTT.

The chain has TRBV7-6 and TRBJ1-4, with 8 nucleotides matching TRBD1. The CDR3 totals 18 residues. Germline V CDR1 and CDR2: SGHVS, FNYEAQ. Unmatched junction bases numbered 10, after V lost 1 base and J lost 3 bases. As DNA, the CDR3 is TGTGCCAGCAGCTTAGATTTAACAGGGGGAAGGTCTAATGAAAAACTGTTTTTT. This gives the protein CASSLDLTGGRSNEKLFF.

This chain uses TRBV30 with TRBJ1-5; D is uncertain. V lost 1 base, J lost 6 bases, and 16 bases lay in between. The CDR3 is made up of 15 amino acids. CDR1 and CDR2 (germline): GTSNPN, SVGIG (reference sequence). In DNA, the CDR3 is TGTGCCTGGAGTGAGAAGGGAGGCACGGGTCAGCCCCAGCATTTT. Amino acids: CAWSEKGGTGQPQHF.

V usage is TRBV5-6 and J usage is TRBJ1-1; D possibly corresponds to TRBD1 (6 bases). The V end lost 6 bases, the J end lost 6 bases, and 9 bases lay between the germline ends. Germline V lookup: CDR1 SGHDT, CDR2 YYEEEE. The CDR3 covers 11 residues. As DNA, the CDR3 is TGTGCCAGCAATTCAGGGGCTGAAGCTTTCTTT. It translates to CASNSGAEAFF.

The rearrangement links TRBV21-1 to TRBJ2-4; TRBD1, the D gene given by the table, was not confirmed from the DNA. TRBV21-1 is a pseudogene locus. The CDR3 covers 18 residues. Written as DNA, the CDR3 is TGTGCCAGCAGCTCTCTACGGGGACAGGCACTAGCCAAAAACATTCAGTACTTC. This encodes CASSSLRGQALAKNIQYF.

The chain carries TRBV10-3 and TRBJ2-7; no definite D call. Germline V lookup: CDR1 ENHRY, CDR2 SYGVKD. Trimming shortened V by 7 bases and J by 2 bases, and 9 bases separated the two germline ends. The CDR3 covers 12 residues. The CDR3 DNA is TGTGCCATCAAGGCAGAGGCCTACGAGCAGTACTTC. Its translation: CAIKAEAYEQYF.

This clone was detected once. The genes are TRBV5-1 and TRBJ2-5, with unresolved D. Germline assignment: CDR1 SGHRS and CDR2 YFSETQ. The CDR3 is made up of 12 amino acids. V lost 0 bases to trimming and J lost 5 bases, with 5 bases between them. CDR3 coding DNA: TGCGCCAGCAGCTTGGTCGGTGAGACCCAGTACTTC. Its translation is CASSLVGETQYF.